This TCR beta chain was documented in a study of shared clonotypes between healthy human individuals. Study-level background: Plates per donor: three CD4 naive, three CD4 memory, two CD8 naive, one CD8 memory.

Researchers divided each subset's genomic DNA evenly across several immunoSEQ plates. In the original analysis: Junction-only immunoSEQ data arrived without quality scores, meaning filtering differed. Generated by immunoSEQ multiplex PCR, the TCRdb table keeps only in-frame clones and is missing some. For V, J and clone size, that table is used; D and trimming come from the DNA. Of 950,000 to 1,300,000 clones detected, approximately 70% appear once; the ten largest clones hold roughly 1.5%. The CDR3 is made up of 13 amino acids. V was shortened by 7 bases and J by 7 bases, with 17 bases between the two germline ends. CDR1 is MNHNS, CDR2 SASEGT, per germline. CD4+ cell separation produced CD45RA+ naive and CD45RA-negative memory subsets.

This TCR was sampled from a man younger than 35 in good health. V is TRBV6-1 and J is TRBJ2-7; TRBD1 might be the D (5 bases). The sequenced sample was memory CD4+ T cells sorted from blood. Stated subset: CD45RA-negative fraction. The CDR3: CASNQGLGWEQYF. CDR3 DNA: TGTGCCAGCAATCAGGGCCTGGGTTGGGAGCAGTACTTC.